Presented here are 8 T cell receptor beta chains from one specimen sequenced in a study of tumor and adjacent non-tumor tissue in lung cancer. The library came from three nested PCR rounds adapted from ARM-PCR protocols. In TCRdb, the multiplex PCR reads were re-called with MiXCR into one record per CDR3 protein. Seen here are tens of thousands of distinct CDR3 sequences, about 70% observed once, and the top ten hold about 16%. The template was RNA from unsorted bulk tissue. Sample: lung tumor tissue. The receptors shown here come from a man aged 60-69 years with non-small cell lung cancer.

Details on this clonotype: An end of the junction differs from the germline gene, which may be a read error. The CDR3 DNA is TGTGTCAGCAGCACCAGGCGGGACACAGATACGCAGTATTTT. Protein sequence: CVSSTRRDTDTQYF. The genes are TRBV12-3 or TRBV12-4 and TRBJ2-3; D is perhaps TRBD2 (6 bases). The CDR3 is 14 residues long.

The chain has TRBV29-1 and TRBJ2-2, with 12 positions matching TRBD1. Germline assignment: CDR1 SQVTM and CDR2 ANQGSEA. The trim removed 5 bases at V and 16 bases at J, leaving 20 bases unmatched. The CDR3 sequence is 16 residues long. The CDR3 bases are TGCAGCGTTCGCCCCGGGGACAGGGGGCAAACCGGGGACCCGTTTTTT. This gives the protein CSVRPGDRGQTGDPFF.

This clonotype occurred a few times. A much larger clone differs by one base, so this may be a read error. This sequence joins TRBV6-6 and TRBJ2-7; no definite D call. This CDR3 comprises 13 residues. Germline V gene lookup returns CDR1 MNHNY and CDR2 SVGAGI (reference sequence). CDR3 residues: CASSYFDTYEQHF. The DNA for the CDR3 is TGTGCCAGCAGTTACTTCGACACCTACGAGCAGCACTTC.

V usage is TRBV6-6 and J usage is TRBJ2-7; D assignment may be TRBD1 or TRBD2 (5 bases each). From germline, CDR1 is MNHNY and CDR2 SVGAGI (reference sequence). V was trimmed by 5 bases and J by 5 bases, leaving 22 bases between them. This CDR3 comprises 16 residues. CDR3 in DNA: TGTGCCAGCAGTAGTGCCGGGACCCAAATCCCCCACGAGCAGTACTTC. Translated: CASSSAGTQIPHEQYF.

For this clonotype: A single base separates this from a much larger clone, so it may be a read error. The V and J genes are TRBV20-1 and TRBJ2-1, with TRBD2 as a possible D gene (6 bases). This CDR3 contains 15 residues. Germline CDR1 reads DFQATT; CDR2 reads SNEGSKA (reference sequence). V was pared by 5 bases and J by 4 bases, with 18 bases between. The CDR3 spells CSAVRLLAWYNEQFF. The CDR3 bases are TGCAGTGCTGTCCGCTTACTAGCATGGTACAATGAGCAGTTCTTC.

The chain uses TRBV12-3 or TRBV12-4 and TRBJ1-5; no firm D call. CDR3 size: 13 residues. Trimming took off 8 bases at V and 3 bases at J, with 11 bases between the two ends. CDR3 bases: TGTGCCAGCCCGAGAGGCTTCAATCAGCCCCAGCATTTT. Protein sequence: CASPRGFNQPQHF.

The V and J genes are TRBV5-1 and TRBJ1-1; D gene unclear. CDR1 and CDR2 (germline): SGHRS, YFSETQ. Trimming took off 0 bases at V and 11 bases at J, with 8 bases between the two ends. There are 11 residues in the CDR3. CDR3 loop: CASSLGETAFF. The DNA for the CDR3 is TGCGCCAGCAGCTTGGGGGAGACTGCTTTCTTT.

About this clonotype itself: The CDR3 does not end in the conserved phenylalanine or tryptophan, so this is likely a read error. The rearrangement joins TRBV10-3 to TRBJ2-6, with D unclear. Germline V gene data show CDR1 as ENHRY and CDR2 as SYGVKD. The CDR3 is 17 amino acids. The V end was cut by 2 bases, the J end by 2 bases, with 13 bases between. The CDR3 coding sequence is TGTGCCATCAGTGAGATGGTGGGCACCCCTGGGGCCAACGTCCTGACTTAC. This codes for CAISEMVGTPGANVLTY.